These 30 T cell receptor beta chains were all obtained from the same sample, sequenced in a study of blood T cell repertoires in COVID-19. Only in-frame clones appear in the TCRdb table, and some are missing; sequencing was by immunoSEQ multiplex PCR. Of around 180,000 clones listed, around 85% are singletons. The sample consisted of peripheral blood. The origin of the receptors is a person aged 70 to 85 with COVID-19, enrolled during active disease.

The chain joins TRBV5-3 to TRBJ2-5, with 7 bases identical to TRBD1. TRBV5-3 is annotated as an ORF whose role is uncertain. The V and J ends lost 0 bases and 2 bases, in that order; junction bases with no gene match: 13. This CDR3 spans 18 amino acids. CDR3 sequence (DNA): TGTGCCAGAAGCTTGGGGTTTGTTTGGGGACAGTCGCAAGAGACCCAGTACTTC. Translating gives CARSLGFVWGQSQETQYF.

The chain has TRBV2 and TRBJ2-1, with TRBD1 matching 10 bases. The CDR3 is made up of 15 amino acids. Germline CDR1 SNHLY, CDR2 FYNNEI. V lost 6 bases to trimming and J lost 8 bases; unmatched junction nucleotides: 10. The CDR3 sequence: CASSDRDRGLDEQFF. CDR3 coding DNA: TGTGCCAGCAGCGACCGGGACAGGGGTCTCGATGAGCAGTTCTTC.

The rearrangement links TRBV7-2 to TRBJ2-7; TRBD1 matches 10 bases. Germline trimming cut 4 bases from V and 7 bases from J; bases unmatched to any gene: 13. CDR1 is SGHTA and CDR2 is FQGNSA in the germline V gene. The CDR3 totals 16 residues. CDR3 amino acids: CASSSQLGTGVGEQYF. CDR3 DNA sequence: TGTGCCAGCAGCTCCCAGTTGGGGACAGGGGTAGGAGAGCAGTACTTC.

This clone was detected only a few times. V is TRBV9 and J is TRBJ1-2; 9 bases align to TRBD1. Germline loops: CDR1 SGDLS, CDR2 YYNGEE. CDR3 size: 14 residues. V lost 3 bases to trimming and J lost 7 bases; unmatched junction nucleotides: 7. The CDR3 bases are TGTGCCAGCAGCGGGACAGGGGCTCAGGGTGGCTACACCTTC. Translated, it gives CASSGTGAQGGYTF.

The chain links TRBV5-1 to TRBJ2-2; the match to TRBD2 covers 9 bases. The junction had 9 bases not matched to a gene; V was cut back by 3 bases and J by 3 bases. This CDR3 comprises 17 residues. CDR1 is SGHRS and CDR2 is YFSETQ in the germline V gene. DNA for the CDR3: TGCGCCAGCAGCTCCGCCGAGACTAGCGGTTACACCGGGGAGCTGTTTTTT. Its translation is CASSSAETSGYTGELFF.

This chain uses TRBV6-1 with TRBJ2-7, with 8 bases matching TRBD2. The CDR3 covers 17 residues. Trimming removed 1 base from V and 3 bases from J; junction bases left unmatched: 11. Germline CDR1 and CDR2: MNHNS and SASEGT. The CDR3 is CASSEVKGAGVGYEQYF. The CDR3 bases are TGTGCCAGCAGTGAAGTTAAAGGAGCGGGAGTCGGCTACGAGCAGTACTTC.

V and J are TRBV7-2 and TRBJ2-1; TRBD1 matches at 7 bases. Germline CDR1 reads SGHTA; CDR2 reads FQGNSA. This CDR3 region has 14 residues. Trimming took 3 bases from V and 6 from J; bases not matched to a gene: 5. As DNA, the CDR3 is TGTGCCAGCAGCTTCAACAGGGGTAGCAATGAGCAGTTCTTC. Protein: CASSFNRGSNEQFF.

The chain uses TRBV5-4 and TRBJ2-5; 7 nucleotides align to TRBD2. The V segment lost 4 bases and the J segment 5 bases; nucleotides outside the gene matches: 8. The V gene's germline CDR1 is SGHNT and CDR2 YYREEE (reference sequence). This CDR3 is 14 amino acids long. The CDR3 sequence: CASSETGGGETQYF. CDR3 coding DNA: TGTGCCAGCAGCGAGACGGGCGGGGGTGAGACCCAGTACTTC.

This chain joins TRBV5-8 and TRBJ1-4; TRBD1 is a possible D gene (6 bases). V gave up 9 bases and J gave up 2 bases, with 23 bases separating them. The CDR3 contains 17 residues. Germline V gene data show CDR1 as SGHTS and CDR2 as YDEGEE. The CDR3 spells CATEVFRGVGTNEKLFF. The CDR3 DNA reads as TGTGCCACAGAAGTCTTCAGGGGAGTGGGGACTAATGAAAAACTGTTTTTT. The full variable domain, completed using reference TRBV5-8 and TRBJ1-4, is EAGVTQSPTHLIKTRGQQATLRCSPISGHTSVYWYQQALGLGLQFLLWYDEGEERNRGNFPPRFSGRQFPNYSSELNVNALELEDSALYLCATEVFRGVGTNEKLFFGSGTQLSVL.

This clone was seen once. The chain couples TRBV3-1 (or the pseudogene TRBV3-2) to TRBJ1-2, with unresolved D. This CDR3 has 13 residues. Germline values: CDR1 LGHDT, CDR2 YNNKEL (reference sequence). Trimming removed 5 bases from V and 6 bases from J, with 13 bases in between. The CDR3 sequence: CASSITADHGYTF. The CDR3 DNA is TGTGCCAGCAGCATCACAGCCGACCATGGCTACACCTTC.

This rearrangement joins TRBV28 to TRBJ1-2; D remains ambiguous. CDR3 length equals 16 residues. Germline values: CDR1 MDHEN, CDR2 SYDVKM. Trimming stripped 6 bases from V and 7 bases from J, with 24 bases between. This chain's CDR3 is CASRYSRPQGSGGYTF. The CDR3 region has the DNA TGTGCCAGCAGGTATAGCCGACCCCAAGGTAGCGGTGGCTACACCTTC.

The gene calls are TRBV27 and TRBJ2-7, with 14 bases lining up with TRBD2. Germline trimming cut 4 bases from V and 3 bases from J; bases unmatched to any gene: 11. Per germline, CDR1 MNHEY and CDR2 SMNVEV (reference sequence). This CDR3 comprises 18 residues. The CDR3 bases are TGTGCCAGCAGTTCTTGGGTACAGGGGACTAGCGGGAGCTACGAGCAGTACTTC. It yields the protein CASSSWVQGTSGSYEQYF.

J is TRBJ2-3 and V is TRBV19; a weak D match, TRBD2 (6 bases). The CDR3 is made up of 16 amino acids. Trimming left V 3 bases short and J 10 bases short, with 23 bases between. Germline V gene sequence: CDR1 LNHDA, CDR2 SQIVND (reference sequence). In DNA form, the CDR3 reads TGTGCCAGTAGTATTATGAGCGGGCGGGATCTGGAGTCGCAGTATTTT. Protein sequence: CASSIMSGRDLESQYF.

The rearrangement links TRBV6-5 to TRBJ1-1; the D gene is possibly TRBD1 (5 bases). From germline, CDR1 is MNHEY and CDR2 SVGAGI. This CDR3 is 13 amino acids long. V was clipped by 5 bases and J by 1 base, with 8 bases between them. The DNA for the CDR3 is TGTGCCAGCAGTAAGACAGAGAACACTGAAGCTTTCTTT. This translates into CASSKTENTEAFF.

This clone was observed a single time. J is TRBJ1-1 and V is TRBV12-3 or TRBV12-4; D is unresolved. V lost 3 bases and J lost 6, with 8 bases in between. The CDR3 spans 12 residues. The CDR3 sequence: CASSFLGSEAFF. Written as DNA, the CDR3 is TGTGCCAGCAGTTTTCTGGGCTCTGAAGCTTTCTTT.

The chain uses TRBV5-1 and TRBJ2-3, with D tentatively TRBD2 (5 bases). In germline, CDR1 is SGHRS, CDR2 YFSETQ. V lost 0 bases, J lost 4 bases, and 12 bases lay in between. The CDR3 runs to 15 residues. CDR3 sequence reads: CASSLGGVSADTQYF. As DNA, the CDR3 is TGCGCCAGCAGCTTGGGGGGAGTGTCTGCAGATACGCAGTATTTT.

Here the CDR3 reads CASSSGRSSGNTIYF. CDR3 coding DNA: TGTGCCAGCAGTAGCGGTAGGAGCTCTGGAAACACCATATATTTT. The chain uses TRBV27 and TRBJ1-3; no firm D call. Germline loops: CDR1 MNHEY, CDR2 SMNVEV (reference sequence). Trimming removed 5 bases from V and 0 bases from J, with 11 bases in between. This CDR3 region has 15 residues.

The V and J genes are TRBV4-1 and TRBJ1-4; TRBD1 is a possible D gene (6 bases). Per germline, CDR1 MGHRA and CDR2 YSYEKL. Trimming took 3 bases from V and 8 from J, leaving 10 bases between them. The CDR3 length is 13 residues. The chain's CDR3 is CASSQTQGEKLFF. The CDR3 nucleotides read TGCGCCAGCAGCCAGACCCAGGGGGAAAAACTGTTTTTT.

This clone appeared a few times. This rearrangement joins TRBV15 to TRBJ1-2; possible D gene TRBD1, 5 bases. Germline CDR1 reads LNHNV; CDR2 reads YYDKDF (reference sequence). The CDR3 runs 14 residues. Trimming shortened V by 2 bases and J by 3 bases, and 10 bases separated the two germline ends. CDR3 DNA sequence: TGTGCCACCAGCAGACAGGGTCGGGACTATGGCTACACCTTC. Translated: CATSRQGRDYGYTF.

This clone was recorded once. The chain is built from TRBV19 and TRBJ2-5; 15 bases match TRBD2. This CDR3 has 16 amino acids. Germline values: CDR1 LNHDA, CDR2 SQIVND (reference sequence). The V and J ends lost 7 bases and 5 bases, in that order; junction bases with no gene match: 8. The CDR3 is CASIPRGTSGRETQYF. The CDR3 nucleotides read TGTGCCAGTATTCCAAGGGGGACTAGCGGGAGGGAGACCCAGTACTTC.

The chain carries TRBV7-3 and TRBJ2-3; tentatively, D is TRBD2 (6 bases). The germline V gene has CDR1 SGHTA and CDR2 FQGTGA. Trimming stripped 1 base from V and 2 bases from J, with 10 bases between. This CDR3 contains 15 residues. CDR3 amino acids: CASSLMAGNTDTQYF. As DNA, the CDR3 is TGTGCCAGCAGCTTAATGGCGGGAAACACAGATACGCAGTATTTT.

J is TRBJ2-7 and V is TRBV29-1, with D unclear. From germline, CDR1 is SQVTM and CDR2 ANQGSEA. Trimming removed 3 bases from V and 1 base from J, with 7 bases in between. This CDR3 has 12 residues. The CDR3 DNA reads TGCAGCGTTGAGGTAGTATCCTACGAGCAGTACTTC. It encodes CSVEVVSYEQYF.

This clone was detected only a few times. The chain uses TRBV28 and TRBJ1-5, with D maybe TRBD1 (6 bases). The length of the CDR3 is 17 residues. Looked up from germline, CDR1 is MDHEN and CDR2 is SYDVKM. Trimming stripped 3 bases from V and 0 bases from J, with 15 bases between. The DNA for the CDR3 is TGTGCCAGCAGTTTGTTGGGGGCCTCCTATAGCAATCAGCCCCAGCATTTT. It translates to CASSLLGASYSNQPQHF.

The chain employs TRBV2 and TRBJ2-3; D possibly corresponds to TRBD2 (5 bases). V was trimmed by 4 bases and J by 3 bases, leaving 17 bases between them. The CDR3 covers 16 residues. In germline, CDR1 is SNHLY, CDR2 FYNNEI. The CDR3 DNA reads TGTGCCAGCAGTGGTGCGCTCACTAGAGGGACAGATACGCAGTATTTT. It codes for CASSGALTRGTDTQYF. The whole variable domain, filled in from reference TRBV2 and TRBJ2-3, reads EPEVTQTPSHQVTQMGQEVILRCVPISNHLYFYWYRQILGQKVEFLVSFYNNEISEKSEIFDDQFSVERPDGSNFTLKIRSTKLEDSAMYFCASSGALTRGTDTQYFGPGTRLTVL.

The chain uses TRBV5-4 and TRBJ1-2, with D unclear. CDR1 SGHNT and CDR2 YYREEE come from the germline V gene (reference sequence). V dropped 3 bases and J dropped 8 bases, with 17 bases sitting between them. The CDR3 runs 14 residues. The CDR3 DNA follows: TGTGCCAGCAGCTCGGGATTGCAGGACGTAGGCTACACCTTC. This translates into CASSSGLQDVGYTF.

The gene calls are TRBV28 and TRBJ2-7, with 8 bases fitting TRBD1. Germline lookup yields CDR1 MDHEN and CDR2 SYDVKM. The length of the CDR3 is 15 residues. The V segment lost 6 bases and the J segment 0 bases; nucleotides outside the gene matches: 7. The chain's CDR3 is CASRPWDRSSYEQYF. The CDR3 DNA follows: TGTGCCAGCAGACCTTGGGACAGGAGCTCCTACGAGCAGTACTTC. The variable domain in full, with the rest retrieved from reference TRBV28 and TRBJ2-7, is DVKVTQSSRYLVKRTGEKVFLECVQDMDHENMFWYRQDPGLGLRLIYFSYDVKMKEKGDIPEGYSVSREKKERFSLILESASTNQTSMYLCASRPWDRSSYEQYFGPGTRLTVT.

This clone was recorded only once. The chain recombines TRBV6-1 with TRBJ1-5; D is possibly TRBD1 (6 bases). The CDR3 is made up of 15 amino acids. Germline values: CDR1 MNHNS, CDR2 SASEGT. V dropped 1 base and J dropped 6 bases, with 13 bases sitting between them. The CDR3 coding sequence is TGTGCCAGCAGTGAAGTACTCAGGGGTATTCAGCCCCAGCATTTT. As protein: CASSEVLRGIQPQHF.

The chain has TRBV6-1 and TRBJ1-2, with a tentative D call TRBD1 (5 bases). CDR1 is MNHNS, CDR2 SASEGT, per germline. The CDR3 is 14 amino acids. Trimming removed 1 base from V and 0 bases from J, with 6 bases in between. For the CDR3, the DNA is TGTGCCAGCAGTGAAGGACAGACTAACTATGGCTACACCTTC. This sequence encodes CASSEGQTNYGYTF.

V usage is TRBV19 and J usage is TRBJ1-2; D remains unclear. This CDR3 is 15 amino acids long. V shed 7 bases and J shed 2 bases, with 17 bases lying between them. Germline V CDR1 and CDR2: LNHDA, SQIVND (reference sequence). The CDR3 loop reads CASIGFAGLNYGYTF. The CDR3 coding sequence is TGTGCCAGTATAGGATTCGCGGGCCTAAACTATGGCTACACCTTC.

The J gene is TRBJ2-1, the V gene TRBV7-2; 9 bases are a match to TRBD2. The germline gives CDR1 SGHTA, CDR2 FQGNSA. The CDR3 has 16 residues. The J segment lost 8 bases and the V segment lost 5 bases, leaving 13 bases of the junction unmatched. The CDR3: CASSAGGAGGTHEQFF. CDR3 sequence (DNA): TGTGCCAGCAGCGCCGGGGGAGCGGGAGGTACCCATGAGCAGTTCTTC.